These 15 T cell receptor beta chains were all obtained from the same sample, sequenced in a study of shared clonotypes between healthy human individuals. Method: immunoSEQ multiplex PCR; TCRdb's copy keeps in-frame clones and lacks some. The data show roughly 490,000 clones, with 70% to 85% seen just once and over 9.5% held by the top ten. Sequenced: PBMCs. The receptors derive from a woman aged 40-49 years in good health. Some clones in this sample may be carry-over from other donors' samples.

The V gene is TRBV7-9, the J gene TRBJ2-1; D is tentatively TRBD1 or TRBD2 (5 bases each). Germline assignment: CDR1 SEHNR and CDR2 FQNEAQ (reference sequence). The CDR3 runs 16 residues. The V end lost 0 bases, the J end lost 15 bases, and 24 bases lay between the germline ends. The CDR3 here is CASSLADGTKRNRLFF. CDR3 coding DNA: TGTGCCAGCAGCTTAGCGGATGGGACCAAACGTAATCGGCTGTTCTTC.

The chain joins TRBV30 to TRBJ2-7, with D tentatively TRBD2 (6 bases). V was cut by 0 bases and J by 4 bases, with 19 bases left in between. CDR3 length equals 16 residues. From germline, CDR1 is GTSNPN and CDR2 SVGIG (reference sequence). The CDR3 region is CAWSVGGSPALYEQYF. The DNA of the CDR3 is TGTGCCTGGAGTGTGGGGGGTAGCCCGGCATTATACGAGCAGTACTTC.

This chain connects TRBV11-2 to TRBJ1-6; TRBD1 matches at 7 bases. The CDR3 length is 15 residues. Germline CDR1 SGHAT, CDR2 FQNNGV. Trimming removed 1 base from V and 9 bases from J; junction bases left unmatched: 6. The CDR3 protein is CASSLATGTSSPLHF. The CDR3 DNA reads TGTGCCAGCAGCTTAGCGACAGGGACCTCTTCACCCCTCCACTTT.

The chain is built from TRBV18 and TRBJ2-1, with TRBD2 matching 9 bases. Per germline, CDR1 KGHSH and CDR2 LQKENI. The CDR3 consists of 12 residues. Trimming cost V 4 bases and J 9 bases; bases outside gene matches: 1. The CDR3 DNA reads as TGTGCCAGCTCACAACTAGCGGGTGAGCAGTTCTTC. It translates to CASSQLAGEQFF.

The chain's CDR3 is CASSLDALSGANVLTF. The CDR3 region has the DNA TGCGCCAGCAGCTTGGACGCCCTCTCTGGGGCCAACGTCCTGACTTTC. This rearrangement joins TRBV5-1 to TRBJ2-6; D not resolved. CDR3 length equals 16 residues. From germline, CDR1 is SGHRS and CDR2 YFSETQ. V shed 0 bases and J shed 0 bases, with 7 bases lying between them.

The V and J genes are TRBV5-4 and TRBJ1-1; perhaps TRBD1 as D (5 bases). V lost 3 bases to trimming and J lost 1 base, with 7 bases between them. This CDR3 has 13 amino acids. The germline gives CDR1 SGHNT, CDR2 YYREEE (reference sequence). The CDR3 DNA follows: TGTGCCAGCAGCTGGGGGGGGAACACTGAAGCTTTCTTT. This codes for CASSWGGNTEAFF.

The chain combines TRBV28 with TRBJ2-3; D may be TRBD1 (5 bases). V lost 6 bases, J lost 6 bases, and 13 bases lay in between. CDR3 length equals 13 residues. Germline loops: CDR1 MDHEN, CDR2 SYDVKM. CDR3 nucleotides: TGTGCCAGCAGGCGAAAGGGGTCCGATACGCAGTATTTT. This gives the protein CASRRKGSDTQYF. Using reference TRBV28 and TRBJ2-3 for the parts outside the CDR3, the full variable domain is DVKVTQSSRYLVKRTGEKVFLECVQDMDHENMFWYRQDPGLGLRLIYFSYDVKMKEKGDIPEGYSVSREKKERFSLILESASTNQTSMYLCASRRKGSDTQYFGPGTRLTVL.

About this clone itself: A much larger clone lies one base from this, so it may be a read error. This sequence joins TRBV5-6 and TRBJ2-7; unclear D gene. Per the germline V gene, CDR1 is SGHDT and CDR2 is YYEEEE. The CDR3 covers 11 residues. The V gene lost 4 bases and the J gene lost 2 bases, with 4 bases spanning the gap. The CDR3 DNA follows: TGTGCCAGCAGCCGAACCTACGAGCAGTACTTC. It is translated as CASSRTYEQYF.

Written as DNA, the CDR3 is TGTGCCAGCAGACCGGTCGGGGACAGGGTTCGTTACACCTTC. Translation gives CASRPVGDRVRYTF. V and J are TRBV5-8 and TRBJ1-2, with TRBD1 matching over 9 bases. CDR1 and CDR2 from the germline V gene are SGHTS and YDEGEE. The trim removed 5 bases at V and 11 bases at J, leaving 13 bases unmatched. This CDR3 region has 14 residues.

A few counts support this clone. The chain combines TRBV18 with TRBJ2-5, with 8 bases lining up with TRBD1. With V trimmed by 4 bases and J by 5 bases, 12 bases remained unmatched. The CDR3 spans 16 residues. Germline loops: CDR1 KGHSH, CDR2 LQKENI. CDR3: CASSQRGNSGGETQYF. CDR3 coding DNA: TGTGCCAGCTCACAAAGGGGGAACTCAGGGGGCGAGACCCAGTACTTC.

V gene TRBV5-4 combines with J gene TRBJ1-1; TRBD1 aligns across 7 bases. Germline lookup yields CDR1 SGHNT and CDR2 YYREEE (reference sequence). Losses at the gene ends were 5 bases for V and 7 bases for J; bases not matched to a gene: 14. The CDR3 has 15 amino acids. CDR3 sequence: CASSPQQGPLIEAFF. As DNA, the CDR3 is TGTGCCAGCAGTCCACAACAGGGGCCGCTAATTGAAGCTTTCTTT.

Remarks on this clone: Different DNA sequences within this sample yield the same CDR3. The chain couples TRBV4-1 to TRBJ2-1; D is uncertain. Between the trimmed V and J ends, which lost 1 base and 0 bases, there was a span of 4 bases. Germline CDR1 MGHRA, CDR2 YSYEKL. This CDR3 region has 14 residues. The CDR3 bases are TGCGCCAGCAGCCAAGGGGGCTCCTACAATGAGCAGTTCTTC. This sequence encodes CASSQGGSYNEQFF.

The gene calls are TRBV27 and TRBJ1-3, with unresolved D. With 5 bases removed from V and 0 bases from J, the gap between germline ends came to 11 bases. Germline CDR1 and CDR2: MNHEY and SMNVEV (reference sequence). CDR3 size: 15 residues. The CDR3 sequence: CASSGSPSSGNTIYF. CDR3 nucleotide sequence: TGTGCCAGCAGTGGGTCCCCCAGCTCTGGAAACACCATATATTTT.

The chain combines TRBV28 with TRBJ2-4, with D perhaps assigned TRBD1 or TRBD2 (7 bases each). Germline V gene sequence: CDR1 MDHEN, CDR2 SYDVKM. V was pared by 6 bases and J by 8 bases, with 17 bases between. The CDR3 contains 14 residues. The CDR3 nucleotides are TGTGCCAGCAGAAAACAGGGGAGGGTAGACATTCAGTACTTC. It specifies CASRKQGRVDIQYF.

The chain joins TRBV9 to TRBJ2-1, with 7 positions matching TRBD1. The germline V gene encodes CDR1 SGDLS and CDR2 YYNGEE. This CDR3 spans 15 amino acids. Trimming cost V 0 bases and J 4 bases; bases outside gene matches: 4. CDR3 amino acids: CASSVGGTEYNEQFF. The CDR3 nucleotides read TGTGCCAGCAGCGTAGGTGGGACAGAGTACAATGAGCAGTTCTTC.